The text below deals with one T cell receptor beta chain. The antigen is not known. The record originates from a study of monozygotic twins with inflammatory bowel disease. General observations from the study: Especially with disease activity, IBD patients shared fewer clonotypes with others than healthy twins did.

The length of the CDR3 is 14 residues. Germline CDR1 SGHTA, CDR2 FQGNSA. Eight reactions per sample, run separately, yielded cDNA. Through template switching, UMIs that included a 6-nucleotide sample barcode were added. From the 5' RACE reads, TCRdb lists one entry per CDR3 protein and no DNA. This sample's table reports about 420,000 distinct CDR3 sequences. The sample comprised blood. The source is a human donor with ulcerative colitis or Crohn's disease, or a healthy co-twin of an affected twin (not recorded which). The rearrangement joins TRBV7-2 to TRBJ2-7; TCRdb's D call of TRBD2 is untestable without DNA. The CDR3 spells CASSLVGPGYEQYF.